The 13 T cell receptor beta chains in this list originate from one sample, sequenced in a study of cytotoxic CD8 clonotypes in ibrutinib-treated CLL. Assay: immunoSEQ multiplex PCR; the TCRdb copy retains only in-frame clones and omits some. Among a few hundred thousand clones listed, about three quarters were seen once. Sequenced material: PBMCs, taken after 24 months of ibrutinib treatment. These receptors were collected from a human donor with chronic lymphocytic leukemia.

This clone was counted a single time. The chain couples TRBV5-1 to TRBJ2-1; 7 positions agree with TRBD1. CDR3 length: 14 amino acids. Trimming removed 4 bases from V and 7 bases from J; junction bases left unmatched: 8. The germline V gene encodes CDR1 SGHRS and CDR2 YFSETQ. The CDR3 sequence: CASSVQGVENEQFF. CDR3 in DNA: TGCGCCAGCAGCGTCCAGGGGGTAGAAAATGAGCAGTTCTTC.

The chain recombines TRBV7-2 with TRBJ2-1, with 8 positions matching TRBD2. V dropped 0 bases and J dropped 11; count of bases not matched to a gene: 6. Germline V CDR1 and CDR2: SGHTA, FQGNSA. The CDR3 consists of 14 residues. DNA for the CDR3: TGTGCCAGCAGCTTAGCCTGGACTAGCCCCCAGCAGTTCTTC. This sequence encodes CASSLAWTSPQQFF.

The chain joins TRBV7-6 to TRBJ2-6; 8 nucleotides agree with TRBD1. Germline CDR1 is SGHVS and CDR2 is FNYEAQ. This CDR3 has 19 residues. The V gene end was trimmed by 5 bases and the J gene end by 0 bases; junction bases not matched to a gene: 12. The CDR3 coding sequence is TGTGCCAGCAGCCTGACAGGGGCCGACCAGAGCTCTGGGGCCAACGTCCTGACTTTC. It specifies CASSLTGADQSSGANVLTF.

This clone occurred a few times. This chain joins TRBV9 and TRBJ2-1, with 9 bases aligning to TRBD2. The CDR3 sequence is 14 residues long. V lost 6 bases and J lost 2; bases outside the gene matches: 3. Per germline, CDR1 SGDLS and CDR2 YYNGEE. CDR3 coding DNA: TGTGCCAGCACTAGCGGGGCTACCTACAATGAGCAGTTCTTC. This sequence encodes CASTSGATYNEQFF.

The chain is built from TRBV4-3 and TRBJ2-1; D is uncertain. The ends were cut back, 0 bases at V and 0 bases at J, with 9 bases in the middle. Germline-derived CDR1 and CDR2 are LGHNA and YSLEER. This CDR3 has 16 residues. CDR3 sequence reads: CASSQDPPSSYNEQFF. In DNA form, the CDR3 reads TGCGCCAGCAGCCAAGACCCTCCTAGCTCCTACAATGAGCAGTTCTTC.

The rearrangement uses TRBV15 and TRBJ1-4; D perhaps matches TRBD1 (5 bases). CDR3 size: 15 residues. V was shortened by 5 bases and J by 4 bases, with 14 bases between the two germline ends. Germline V gene sequence: CDR1 LNHNV, CDR2 YYDKDF (reference sequence). The CDR3 protein is CATSSRDVGNEKLFF. CDR3 DNA: TGTGCCACCAGCTCCCGGGACGTGGGTAATGAAAAACTGTTTTTT.

V is TRBV4-1 and J is TRBJ2-7; TRBD1 matches 11 bases. The germline V gene encodes CDR1 MGHRA and CDR2 YSYEKL. V lost 0 bases and J lost 3; bases outside the gene matches: 4. The CDR3 runs 16 residues. The CDR3 loop is CASSQERTGGLYEQYF. In nucleotides, the CDR3 is TGCGCCAGCAGCCAAGAACGGACAGGGGGCCTCTACGAGCAGTACTTC.

The chain combines TRBV4-2 with TRBJ2-7; 11 bases match TRBD1. V dropped 0 bases and J dropped 3; count of bases not matched to a gene: 1. Germline-derived CDR1 and CDR2 are LGHNA and YNFKEQ. This CDR3 has 15 residues. The CDR3 coding sequence is TGTGCCAGCAGCCAAGAGGGGACAGGGGGCTACGAGCAGTACTTC. Protein: CASSQEGTGGYEQYF.

The chain links TRBV18 to TRBJ2-5; D remains unclear. Trimming cost V 3 bases and J 7 bases, with 15 bases left between them. CDR1 and CDR2 (germline): KGHSH, LQKENI. The CDR3 consists of 14 residues. CDR3 in amino acids: CASSPRVGYGTQYF. CDR3 sequence (DNA): TGTGCCAGCTCACCTAGGGTTGGTTACGGGACCCAGTACTTC.

The CDR3 DNA sequence: TGTGCCAGCAGCAATGGGACTAGCGGGAGGAATTACACAGATACGCAGTATTTT. It encodes CASSNGTSGRNYTDTQYF. The gene calls are TRBV21-1 and TRBJ2-3; TRBD2, the table's D call, lacks a check against the DNA. TRBV21-1 is annotated as a pseudogene. The CDR3 sequence is 18 residues long.

J is TRBJ2-1 and V is TRBV5-4; tentatively, D is TRBD1 or TRBD2 (6 bases each). The germline CDR1 and CDR2 sequences are SGHNT and YYREEE (reference sequence). The CDR3 loop spans 17 amino acids. V lost 4 bases and J lost 2, with 19 bases in between. The CDR3 region has the DNA TGTGCCAGCAGCCCTCAAGGGGGAGCGGGCGCCTACAATGAGCAGTTCTTC. Its protein is CASSPQGGAGAYNEQFF.

This sequence joins TRBV5-1 and TRBJ2-1, with D maybe TRBD1 (6 bases). The length of the CDR3 is 11 residues. The germline gives CDR1 SGHRS, CDR2 YFSETQ. V dropped 4 bases and J dropped 9 bases, with 8 bases sitting between them. The CDR3 here is CASSPDSEQFF. The DNA of the CDR3 is TGCGCCAGCAGCCCGGACAGTGAGCAGTTCTTC.

The CDR3 here is CASSDSDRDRLFF. CDR3 nucleotides: TGTGCCAGCAGCGACTCAGACAGGGACAGACTGTTTTTT. The chain combines TRBV9 with TRBJ1-4, with 7 bases lining up with TRBD1. CDR1 and CDR2 from the germline V gene are SGDLS and YYNGEE. The length of the CDR3 is 13 residues. Trimming took 3 bases from V and 13 from J; bases not matched to a gene: 9. The variable domain in full, completed from reference TRBV9 and TRBJ1-4, reads DSGVTQTPKHLITATGQRVTLRCSPRSGDLSVYWYQQSLDQGLQFLIQYYNGEERAKGNILERFSAQQFPDLHSELNLSSLELGDSALYFCASSDSDRDRLFFGSGTQLSVL.